A single sample gave rise to the 26 T cell receptor beta chains below, sequenced in a study of beta chain features in type 1 diabetes. Every bit of the isolated RNA underwent reverse transcription, so sequencing read expressed TCRB transcripts. Only in-frame clones appear in the TCRdb table, and some are missing; sequencing was by immunoSEQ multiplex PCR. The sample includes 93,000 or so clones, 25% to 35% of them seen just once. General study results and limits: Type 1 diabetes patients had moderately but significantly shorter TCRB CDR3s in all four CD4+ subsets.

No antigen has been assigned to these receptors. Specimen: central memory CD4+ T cells from blood. The source of these receptors is a young woman with type 1 diabetes.

The rearrangement links TRBV5-1 to TRBJ2-5; 8 bases line up with TRBD2. Germline trimming cut 6 bases from V and 3 bases from J; bases unmatched to any gene: 7. This CDR3 spans 14 amino acids. From germline, CDR1 is SGHRS and CDR2 YFSETQ. The CDR3 DNA reads TGCGCCAGCATGAGGACGGGAGGGGAAGAGACCCAGTACTTC. Translation: CASMRTGGEETQYF.

This clone was detected a few times. The rearrangement uses TRBV18 and TRBJ1-5; perhaps TRBD1 as D (6 bases). Germline-derived CDR1 and CDR2 are KGHSH and LQKENI. V lost 3 bases and J lost 1, with 13 bases in between. This CDR3 has 16 amino acids. The DNA of the CDR3 is TGTGCCAGCTCACCGACGGGACAACCAAGCAATCAGCCCCAGCATTTT. Its translation is CASSPTGQPSNQPQHF.

The rearrangement uses TRBV10-1 and TRBJ1-2; D ambiguous. The CDR3 runs 13 residues. Germline values: CDR1 WNHNN, CDR2 SYGVQD (reference sequence). Trimming shortened V by 7 bases and J by 8 bases, and 17 bases separated the two germline ends. CDR3 bases: TGCGCCAGCAATGTTGGGCGTCCCGACGGCTACACCTTC. This sequence encodes CASNVGRPDGYTF.

The rearrangement joins TRBV27 to TRBJ2-3; D gene unclear. CDR1 is MNHEY and CDR2 is SMNVEV in the germline V gene (reference sequence). The V end lost 7 bases, the J end lost 0 bases, and 8 bases lay between the germline ends. This CDR3 spans 13 amino acids. The CDR3 sequence is CASKLTSTDTQYF. The CDR3 nucleotides are TGTGCCAGCAAGCTTACTAGCACAGATACGCAGTATTTT.

This clone has a handful of counts. This chain connects TRBV29-1 to TRBJ2-1, with D possibly being TRBD2 (6 bases). Trimming removed 6 bases from V and 0 bases from J, with 15 bases in between. From germline, CDR1 is SQVTM and CDR2 ANQGSEA. The CDR3 totals 15 residues. CDR3 amino acids: CSVRSLAYSYNEQFF. CDR3 sequence (DNA): TGCAGCGTCCGATCTCTAGCGTACTCCTACAATGAGCAGTTCTTC.

This clone was counted a few times. CDR3 DNA: TGCAGCGTACAGGGGGGTTTCGATCAGCCCCAGCATTTT. Its translation: CSVQGGFDQPQHF. The J gene is TRBJ1-5, the V gene TRBV29-1; 8 bases line up with TRBD1. J was trimmed by 5 bases and V by 6 bases; bases with no gene match: 6. This CDR3 contains 13 residues. The V gene's germline CDR1 is SQVTM and CDR2 ANQGSEA.

This clone was seen a handful of times. This chain uses TRBV27 with TRBJ2-7, with 7 bases lining up with TRBD1. There are 13 residues in the CDR3. The germline V gene has CDR1 MNHEY and CDR2 SMNVEV (reference sequence). V dropped 8 bases and J dropped 4; count of bases not matched to a gene: 8. CDR3 nucleotide sequence: TGTGCCAGCGCCCGACAGGGACGATACGAGCAGTACGTC. It is translated as CASARQGRYEQYV.

This clone was seen a few times. The chain couples TRBV14 to TRBJ2-7; no reliable D call. This CDR3 has 14 residues. Trimming pared 1 base from V and 6 bases from J, leaving 13 bases between. Germline assignment: CDR1 SGHDN and CDR2 FVKESK. The CDR3 DNA reads TGTGCCAGCAGCCAAGTAACGTGGCCTCGCGAGCAGTACTTC. This encodes CASSQVTWPREQYF.

This clone turned up a few times. This sample also contains other DNA sequences that code for the same CDR3. V and J are TRBV7-2 and TRBJ2-1; 10 nucleotides agree with TRBD2. With V trimmed by 1 base and J by 3 bases, 0 bases remained unmatched. The CDR3 is 15 amino acids. Per germline, CDR1 SGHTA and CDR2 FQGNSA. Here the CDR3 DNA reads TGTGCCAGCAGCTTAGGGACTAGCGGCTACAATGAGCAGTTCTTC. Encoded protein: CASSLGTSGYNEQFF.

CDR3 nucleotide sequence: TGTGCCAGCTCACAACAGGGATCCGGGGCCAACGTCCTGACTTTC. Translation gives CASSQQGSGANVLTF. J is TRBJ2-6 and V is TRBV18, with a tentative D call TRBD1 (6 bases). The germline V gene encodes CDR1 KGHSH and CDR2 LQKENI. V was pared by 4 bases and J by 4 bases, with 11 bases between. The CDR3 sequence is 15 residues long.

This clone was observed a few times. The V and J genes are TRBV27 and TRBJ1-1; possible D gene TRBD1, 6 bases. The CDR3 totals 15 residues. Germline CDR1 and CDR2: MNHEY and SMNVEV (reference sequence). V shed 6 bases and J shed 1 base, with 15 bases lying between them. The DNA of the CDR3 is TGTGCCAGCAGGGTAAGGGGGAGTCGGAACACTGAAGCTTTCTTT. Its translation is CASRVRGSRNTEAFF.

The V gene is TRBV29-1, the J gene TRBJ2-3; TRBD2 agrees at 10 bases. The V gene's germline CDR1 is SQVTM and CDR2 ANQGSEA. The CDR3 is 15 amino acids. V was clipped by 5 bases and J by 2 bases; unmatched bases: 7. This CDR3 is CSVISGRGATDTQYF. The DNA of the CDR3 is TGCAGCGTTATCAGCGGGAGGGGAGCCACAGATACGCAGTATTTT.

The chain joins TRBV5-1 to TRBJ1-1; D remains unclear. This CDR3 contains 13 residues. CDR1 is SGHRS and CDR2 is YFSETQ in the germline V gene. Trimming took off 4 bases at V and 2 bases at J, with 9 bases between the two ends. The chain's CDR3 is CASSLEGNTEAFF. The CDR3 DNA reads TGCGCCAGCAGCCTAGAGGGCAACACTGAAGCTTTCTTT.

V and J are TRBV5-1 and TRBJ2-2; 14 bases line up with TRBD2. Trimming cost V 0 bases and J 6 bases; bases outside gene matches: 1. Per the germline V gene, CDR1 is SGHRS and CDR2 is YFSETQ. The length of the CDR3 is 16 residues. The CDR3 here is CASSLGLAGGAGELFF. The DNA for the CDR3 is TGCGCCAGCAGCTTGGGACTAGCGGGAGGGGCCGGGGAGCTGTTTTTT. Based on the CDR3 plus reference TRBV5-1 and TRBJ2-2, the full variable domain is KAGVTQTPRYLIKTRGQQVTLSCSPISGHRSVSWYQQTPGQGLQFLFEYFSETQRNKGNFPGRFSGRQFSNSRSEMNVSTLELGDSALYLCASSLGLAGGAGELFFGEGSRLTVL.

In this sample, this clone turned up a few times. V usage is TRBV7-2 and J usage is TRBJ2-1; a possible D gene is TRBD1 (6 bases). Germline CDR1 SGHTA, CDR2 FQGNSA. The length of the CDR3 is 13 residues. V lost 2 bases and J lost 12, with 14 bases in between. The CDR3 spells CASSLSRDRTQFF. The CDR3 nucleotides read TGTGCCAGCAGCTTATCTAGAGACAGGACGCAGTTCTTC.

Only a few counts were recorded for this clone. The chain combines TRBV18 with TRBJ2-7, with D possibly TRBD2 on 6 matching bases. V was shortened by 3 bases and J by 3 bases, with 12 bases between the two germline ends. Germline V CDR1 and CDR2: KGHSH, LQKENI. The CDR3 runs 14 residues. In DNA form, the CDR3 reads TGTGCCAGCTCACCCACCGGGGGAATCTACGAGCAGTACTTC. Its translation is CASSPTGGIYEQYF.

The chain recombines TRBV6-1 with TRBJ1-1; D is unclear. CDR1 is MNHNS and CDR2 is SASEGT in the germline V gene. With 1 base removed from V and 11 bases from J, the gap between germline ends came to 17 bases. There are 14 residues in the CDR3. DNA of the CDR3: TGTGCCAGCAGTGAAGAAGCCACGGTCTCCTCGGCTTTCTTT. The encoded protein is CASSEEATVSSAFF.

The rearrangement uses TRBV10-2 and TRBJ2-1, with TRBD2 matching over 11 bases. This CDR3 region has 13 residues. Germline CDR1 is WSHSY and CDR2 is SAAADI. The V and J ends lost 6 bases and 6 bases, in that order; junction bases with no gene match: 1. The CDR3 nucleotides read TGCGCCAGCAGAACTAGCGGGAGCAATGAGCAGTTCTTC. It encodes CASRTSGSNEQFF.

This clone was detected only a few times. The chain carries TRBV29-1 and TRBJ1-6; D not resolved. The CDR3 runs to 17 residues. V was clipped by 3 bases and J by 16 bases, with 31 bases between them. Germline CDR1 reads SQVTM; CDR2 reads ANQGSEA. The CDR3 DNA is TGCAGCGTTGAGGGGTTTGGTTGGGAGTCGCCGCGGACGCATCTCCACTTT. Translated, it gives CSVEGFGWESPRTHLHF.

The DNA for the CDR3 is TGTGCCTGGAGCCTGACAGGGCGGGACGGCTACACCTTC. It specifies CAWSLTGRDGYTF. The chain has TRBV30 and TRBJ1-2, with 7 bases identical to TRBD1. Trimming cost V 3 bases and J 8 bases; bases outside gene matches: 9. CDR3 size: 13 residues. Per the germline V gene, CDR1 is GTSNPN and CDR2 is SVGIG (reference sequence).

V and J are TRBV5-5 and TRBJ2-3; 9 nucleotides agree with TRBD2. The CDR3 is made up of 16 amino acids. The J segment lost 6 bases and the V segment lost 4 bases, leaving 12 bases of the junction unmatched. Germline CDR1 is SGHKS and CDR2 is YYEKEE (reference sequence). The CDR3 DNA sequence: TGTGCCAGCAGCGCTAGCGGGGCCCTACGTGCGGATACGCAGTATTTT. Its translation: CASSASGALRADTQYF. Supplemented by reference TRBV5-5 and TRBJ2-3, the full variable domain reads DAGVTQSPTHLIKTRGQQVTLRCSPISGHKSVSWYQQVLGQGPQFIFQYYEKEERGRGNFPDRFSARQFPNYSSELNVNALLLGDSALYLCASSASGALRADTQYFGPGTRLTVL.

The chain employs TRBV30 and TRBJ2-3; the D gene is possibly TRBD1 (5 bases). CDR3 size: 13 residues. V was cut by 4 bases and J by 3 bases, with 11 bases left in between. Germline-derived CDR1 and CDR2 are GTSNPN and SVGIG (reference sequence). This CDR3 reads CAWTLSGTDTQYF. CDR3 DNA: TGTGCCTGGACTTTATCAGGGACAGATACGCAGTATTTT.

The chain couples TRBV18 to TRBJ2-1; D not resolved. The CDR3 is made up of 14 amino acids. The germline CDR1 and CDR2 sequences are KGHSH and LQKENI. V was trimmed by 2 bases and J by 5 bases, leaving 10 bases between them. CDR3 nucleotides: TGTGCCAGCTCACCAGGTATTCGGGACAATGAGCAGTTCTTC. Protein: CASSPGIRDNEQFF.

This clone was detected only a few times. The chain joins TRBV28 to TRBJ1-1, with D unresolved. The V gene's germline CDR1 is MDHEN and CDR2 SYDVKM. This CDR3 contains 11 residues. Between the trimmed V and J ends, which lost 3 bases and 10 bases, there was a span of 9 bases. In DNA form, the CDR3 reads TGTGCCAGCAGTTTGAGGCGGGTAGCTTTCTTT. This gives the protein CASSLRRVAFF.

As to this clone: The same CDR3 arises from other DNA sequences in this sample as well. This chain uses TRBV5-1 with TRBJ2-1; D unclear. V was shortened by 0 bases and J by 0 bases, with 4 bases between the two germline ends. Germline V gene sequence: CDR1 SGHRS, CDR2 YFSETQ. This CDR3 is 14 amino acids long. CDR3 nucleotide sequence: TGCGCCAGCAGCTTGGCTAGCTCCTACAATGAGCAGTTCTTC. It specifies CASSLASSYNEQFF.

In its sample, this clone was seen a few times. Here the CDR3 reads CASSLAGVDTQYF. As DNA, the CDR3 is TGCGCCAGCAGTTTAGCGGGAGTGGATACGCAGTATTTT. The J gene is TRBJ2-3, the V gene TRBV10-1; 9 nucleotides agree with TRBD2. J lost 6 bases, V lost 5 bases, and 3 bases had no gene match. There are 13 residues in the CDR3. Germline V gene lookup returns CDR1 WNHNN and CDR2 SYGVQD (reference sequence).